This TCR beta chain was obtained from a study of OX40 agonist ivuxolimab in advanced cancers. This table comes from immunoSEQ multiplex PCR, and its TCRdb copy is limited to in-frame clones, with some not included. Found here are more than 65,000 clones, 88% of them singletons; the top ten hold over 0.55%. Germline-derived CDR1 and CDR2 are SSHAT and FNYEAQ (reference sequence). The CDR3 runs 14 residues. With respect to this clone: One junction end does not reproduce the germline sequence, and a read error may be involved.

The source was CD4+ or CD8+ T cells sorted from blood, collected in a trial of the OX40 agonist ivuxolimab. The chain combines TRBV7-7 with TRBJ2-2, with D perhaps TRBD1 (6 bases). The origin of this receptor is an adult with an advanced solid tumor such as melanoma, head and neck, liver or kidney cancer. CDR3 sequence: CASSPDRNFGELFF. CDR3 DNA: TGTGCTAGCAGCCCGGACAGAAATTTCGGGGAGCTGTTTTTT.